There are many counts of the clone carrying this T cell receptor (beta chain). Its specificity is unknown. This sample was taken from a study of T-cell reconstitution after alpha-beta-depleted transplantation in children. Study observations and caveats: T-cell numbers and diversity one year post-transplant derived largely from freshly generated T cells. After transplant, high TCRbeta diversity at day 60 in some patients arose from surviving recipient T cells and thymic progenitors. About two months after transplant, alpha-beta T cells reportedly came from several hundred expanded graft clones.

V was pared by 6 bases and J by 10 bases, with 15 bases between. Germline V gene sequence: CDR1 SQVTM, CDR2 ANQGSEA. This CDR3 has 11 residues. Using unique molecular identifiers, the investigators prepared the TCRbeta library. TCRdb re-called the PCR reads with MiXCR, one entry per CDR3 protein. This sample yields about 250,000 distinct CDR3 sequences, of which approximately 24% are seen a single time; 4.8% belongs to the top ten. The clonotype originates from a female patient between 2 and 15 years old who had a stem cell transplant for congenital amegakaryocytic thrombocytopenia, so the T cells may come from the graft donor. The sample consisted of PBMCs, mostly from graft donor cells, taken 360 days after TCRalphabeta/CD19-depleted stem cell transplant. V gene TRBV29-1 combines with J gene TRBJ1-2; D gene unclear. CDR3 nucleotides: TGCAGCGTCGGGTTAAGACAAAACTACACCTTC. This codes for CSVGLRQNYTF.